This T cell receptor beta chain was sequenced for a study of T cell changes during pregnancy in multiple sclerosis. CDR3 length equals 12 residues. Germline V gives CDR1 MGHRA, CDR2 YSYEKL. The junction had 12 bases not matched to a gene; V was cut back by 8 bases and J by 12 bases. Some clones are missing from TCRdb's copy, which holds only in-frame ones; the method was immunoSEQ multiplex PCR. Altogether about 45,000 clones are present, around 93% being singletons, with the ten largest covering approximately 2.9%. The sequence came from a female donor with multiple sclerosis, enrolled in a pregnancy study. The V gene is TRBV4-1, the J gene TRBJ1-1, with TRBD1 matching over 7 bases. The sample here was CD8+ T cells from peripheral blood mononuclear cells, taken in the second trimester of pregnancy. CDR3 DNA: TGCGCCAGCTGGGGCCAAGACAGGGAACCTTTCTTT. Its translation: CASWGQDREPFF.